The 10 T cell receptor beta chains presented below share a single source sample, sequenced in a study of early T cells in non-severe SARS-CoV-2 infection. TCRdb independently ran MiXCR on the 5' RACE reads; one entry per CDR3 protein. The repertoire holds tens of thousands of distinct CDR3 sequences, with about 5% as singletons. Sequencing was carried out using whole blood. Receptors were obtained from an adult who was a healthcare worker with PCR-confirmed SARS-CoV-2 infection or an uninfected control (not recorded which).

This clonotype was seen many times. The chain employs TRBV9 and TRBJ1-6, with 7 bases lining up with TRBD1. The junction had 15 bases not matched to a gene; V was cut back by 2 bases and J by 13 bases. This CDR3 spans 16 amino acids. The germline gives CDR1 SGDLS, CDR2 YYNGEE. The DNA of the CDR3 is TGTGCCAGCAGCGTCACCTGGGACAGCCGACGGTCTCCCCTCCACTTT. Residues: CASSVTWDSRRSPLHF. Supplemented by reference TRBV9 and TRBJ1-6, the full variable domain reads DSGVTQTPKHLITATGQRVTLRCSPRSGDLSVYWYQQSLDQGLQFLIQYYNGEERAKGNILERFSAQQFPDLHSELNLSSLELGDSALYFCASSVTWDSRRSPLHFGNGTRLTVT.

This clonotype was seen many times. The chain recombines TRBV6-5 with TRBJ2-6, with D unclear. This CDR3 comprises 11 residues. V shed 9 bases and J shed 1 base, with 1 base lying between them. CDR1 is MNHEY, CDR2 SVGAGI, per germline. In DNA, the CDR3 is TGTGCCAGTTCTGGGGCCAACGTCCTGACTTTC. Amino acids: CASSGANVLTF.

This clonotype was counted many times. The J gene is TRBJ2-3, the V gene TRBV7-9; unclear D gene. V lost 5 bases and J 2 bases, leaving 17 bases between the germline ends. The V gene's germline CDR1 is SEHNR and CDR2 FQNEAQ (reference sequence). The CDR3 has 16 amino acids. The CDR3 sequence: CASSPINVGYTDTQYF. For the CDR3, the DNA is TGTGCCAGCAGCCCAATTAACGTTGGGTACACAGATACGCAGTATTTT.

This clonotype showed up just a few times. The chain recombines TRBV6-6 with TRBJ2-5; the D gene is possibly TRBD1 (6 bases). The CDR3 is 15 residues long. V shed 0 bases and J shed 3 bases, with 11 bases lying between them. Germline values: CDR1 MNHNY, CDR2 SVGAGI (reference sequence). CDR3: CASSYSRTEKETQYF. The CDR3 DNA reads as TGTGCCAGCAGTTACTCGAGGACAGAGAAAGAGACCCAGTACTTC.

This clonotype was observed at least ten times. The CDR3 DNA is TGTGCCAGTAGTATTGGGCCTACCCCTGGGCAGTTCTTC. As protein: CASSIGPTPGQFF. The V call is TRBV19, the J call TRBJ2-1; D is unresolved. Germline V lookup: CDR1 LNHDA, CDR2 SQIVND (reference sequence). Trimming took off 3 bases at V and 12 bases at J, with 15 bases between the two ends. The CDR3 has 13 residues.

J is TRBJ1-1 and V is TRBV7-3; D gene uncertain. Between the trimmed V and J ends, which lost 5 bases and 0 bases, there was a span of 10 bases. Germline V CDR1 and CDR2: SGHTA, FQGTGA. This CDR3 contains 14 residues. The CDR3 DNA sequence: TGTGCCAGCAGCCTAGACCACATGAACACTGAAGCTTTCTTT. Its translation: CASSLDHMNTEAFF.

This clonotype occurred many times. The rearrangement links TRBV20-1 to TRBJ2-4, with 8 bases matching TRBD1. Germline V gives CDR1 DFQATT, CDR2 SNEGSKA (reference sequence). Trimming removed 4 bases from V and 8 bases from J; junction bases left unmatched: 10. The CDR3 consists of 14 residues. CDR3: CSATRDRYEDIQYF. The CDR3 DNA sequence: TGCAGTGCTACCCGGGACAGGTATGAGGACATTCAGTACTTC.

This clonotype was observed at least ten times. V is TRBV12-3 or TRBV12-4 and J is TRBJ2-6, with D unresolved. The CDR3 consists of 15 residues. With 3 bases removed from V and 4 bases from J, the gap between germline ends came to 10 bases. This CDR3 reads CASSFRTLGANVLTF. In DNA form, the CDR3 reads TGTGCCAGCAGTTTCCGGACGCTCGGGGCCAACGTCCTGACTTTC.

This clonotype was seen many times. This chain's CDR3 is CAWSVRSVYQPQHF. The CDR3 DNA reads as TGTGCCTGGAGTGTAAGGTCGGTCTATCAGCCCCAGCATTTT. V is TRBV30 and J is TRBJ1-5; D is unclear. The germline V and J ends were trimmed by 0 bases and 5 bases, with 11 bases remaining between them. The CDR3 contains 14 residues. CDR1 and CDR2 (germline): GTSNPN, SVGIG (reference sequence).

The chain recombines TRBV12-3 or TRBV12-4 with TRBJ2-7; D possibly corresponds to TRBD1 (5 bases). The CDR3 is made up of 14 amino acids. Trimming took 5 bases from V and 3 from J, leaving 14 bases between them. The CDR3 sequence is CASSVSQGFYEQYF. In DNA form, the CDR3 reads TGTGCCAGCAGTGTCTCTCAGGGTTTCTACGAGCAGTACTTC.